One sample yielded the 8 T cell receptor beta chains listed below, sequenced in a study of CD8 T cells in Susac syndrome. After extraction with the RNeasy kit, 0.5 to 1 ug of the RNA was reverse transcribed using random hexamers. One entry per CDR3 protein, called by TCRdb with MiXCR from the immunoSEQ multiplex PCR reads. The table lists just over 150,000 distinct CDR3 sequences, roughly 95% of them singletons, with approximately 0.17% in the top ten. Source material: CD4+ T cells from PBMCs. These receptors were obtained from a human donor with Susac syndrome.

The chain links TRBV29-1 to TRBJ1-2; 7 bases are a match to TRBD1. Germline loops: CDR1 SQVTM, CDR2 ANQGSEA. V was clipped by 3 bases and J by 8 bases; unmatched bases: 3. The CDR3 loop spans 11 amino acids. This CDR3 reads CSVDQGEGYTF. CDR3 coding DNA: TGCAGCGTTGATCAGGGGGAGGGCTACACCTTC.

V and J are TRBV15 and TRBJ2-5; 7 positions agree with TRBD1. The length of the CDR3 is 15 residues. V was clipped by 4 bases and J by 5 bases; unmatched bases: 10. Germline V CDR1 and CDR2: LNHNV, YYDKDF (reference sequence). CDR3: CATSIDRAHFETQYF. The CDR3 DNA is TGTGCCACCAGCATCGACAGGGCTCACTTCGAGACCCAGTACTTC.

The chain employs TRBV29-1 and TRBJ1-1, with 8 positions matching TRBD1. V shed 7 bases and J 6 bases; nucleotides not matched to a gene: 4. This CDR3 has 11 amino acids. The germline V gene has CDR1 SQVTM and CDR2 ANQGSEA. The CDR3 spells CSGTGFAEAFF. DNA for the CDR3: TGCAGCGGGACAGGGTTCGCTGAAGCTTTCTTT. The whole variable domain, filled in from reference TRBV29-1 and TRBJ1-1, reads SAVISQKPSRDICQRGTSLTIQCQVDSQVTMMFWYRQQPGQSLTLIATANQGSEATYESGFVIDKFPISRPNLTFSTLTVSNMSPEDSSIYLCSGTGFAEAFFGQGTRLTVV.

The chain couples TRBV2 to TRBJ2-7, with 12 bases matching TRBD2. The ends lost 4 bases at V and 2 bases at J; junction bases unmatched: 6. Germline V gene lookup returns CDR1 SNHLY and CDR2 FYNNEI. CDR3 length equals 16 residues. CDR3 amino acids: CASSALAGGPTYEQYF. The CDR3 DNA follows: TGTGCCAGCAGTGCTCTAGCGGGGGGGCCTACCTACGAGCAGTACTTC.

The V and J genes are TRBV7-9 and TRBJ2-4; D remains ambiguous. Germline V lookup: CDR1 SEHNR, CDR2 FQNEAQ (reference sequence). This CDR3 region has 11 residues. Between the trimmed V and J ends, which lost 5 bases and 4 bases, there was a span of 3 bases. The CDR3 DNA reads TGTGCCAGCAGCGTTAAAAACATTCAGTACTTC. Protein sequence: CASSVKNIQYF.

This chain uses TRBV29-1 with TRBJ1-2; D is unclear. V was pared by 7 bases and J by 8 bases, with 17 bases between. The CDR3 sequence is 12 residues long. The germline CDR1 and CDR2 sequences are SQVTM and ANQGSEA. In nucleotides, the CDR3 is TGCAGCGCCGAGGGCCCTAGGGAGGGCTACACCTTC. Its protein is CSAEGPREGYTF.

The gene calls are TRBV19 and TRBJ1-5, with TRBD1 matching over 8 bases. Germline V gene sequence: CDR1 LNHDA, CDR2 SQIVND (reference sequence). The J segment lost 0 bases and the V segment lost 4 bases, leaving 5 bases of the junction unmatched. This CDR3 has 16 residues. The CDR3 region is CASSNTGGYSNQPQHF. Written as DNA, the CDR3 is TGTGCCAGTAGTAATACAGGGGGATATAGCAATCAGCCCCAGCATTTT. The whole variable domain, filled in from reference TRBV19 and TRBJ1-5, reads DGGITQSPKYLFRKEGQNVTLSCEQNLNHDAMYWYRQDPGQGLRLIYYSQIVNDFQKGDIAEGYSVSREKKESFPLTVTSAQKNPTAFYLCASSNTGGYSNQPQHFGDGTRLSIL.

The chain has TRBV19 and TRBJ1-1, with unresolved D. The CDR3 spans 14 residues. CDR1 and CDR2 from the germline V gene are LNHDA and SQIVND (reference sequence). Trimming stripped 8 bases from V and 2 bases from J, with 15 bases between. In nucleotides, the CDR3 is TGTGCCAGTCGTACCCATAGTGATAACACTGAAGCTTTCTTT. Encoded protein: CASRTHSDNTEAFF.